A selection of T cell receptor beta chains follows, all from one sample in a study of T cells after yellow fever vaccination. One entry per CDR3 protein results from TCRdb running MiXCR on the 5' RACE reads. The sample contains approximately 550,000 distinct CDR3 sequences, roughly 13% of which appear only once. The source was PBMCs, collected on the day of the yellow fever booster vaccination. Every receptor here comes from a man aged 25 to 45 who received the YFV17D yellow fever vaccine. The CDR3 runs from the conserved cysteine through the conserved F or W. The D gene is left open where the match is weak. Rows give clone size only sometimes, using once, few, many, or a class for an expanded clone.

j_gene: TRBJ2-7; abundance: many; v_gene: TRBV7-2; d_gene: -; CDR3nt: TGTGCCAGCTCATTAGAGCGGTCCTACGAGCAGTACTTC; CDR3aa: CASSLERSYEQYF
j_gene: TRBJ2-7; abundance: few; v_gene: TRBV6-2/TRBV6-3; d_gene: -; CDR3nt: TGTGCCAGCAACATAAACTACTGGACGCTGTACTTC; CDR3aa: CASNINYWTLYF
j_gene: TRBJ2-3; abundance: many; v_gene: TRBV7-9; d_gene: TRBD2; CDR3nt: TGTGCCAGTAGCCCTAGCGGGAGCACAGATACGCAGTATTTT; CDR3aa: CASSPSGSTDTQYF
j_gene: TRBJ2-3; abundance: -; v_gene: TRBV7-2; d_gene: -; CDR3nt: TGTGCCAGCACATGGCTCCCGGGGGCATATACGCAGTATTTT; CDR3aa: CASTWLPGAYTQYF
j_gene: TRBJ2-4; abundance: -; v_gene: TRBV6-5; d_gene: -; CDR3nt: TGTGCCAGCAGTTTCACACCGGGACAGGGTGCGGGGGGCATTCAGTACTTC; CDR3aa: CASSFTPGQGAGGIQYF
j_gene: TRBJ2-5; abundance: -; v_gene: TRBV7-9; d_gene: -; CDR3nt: TGTGCCAGCAGCACCCGACTCGGCCAAGAGACCCAGTACTTC; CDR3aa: CASSTRLGQETQYF
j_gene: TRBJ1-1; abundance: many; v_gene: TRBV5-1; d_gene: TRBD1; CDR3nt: TGCGCCAGCAGCAAGGGACAGGGGGCGAACACTGAAGCTTTCTTT; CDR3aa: CASSKGQGANTEAFF
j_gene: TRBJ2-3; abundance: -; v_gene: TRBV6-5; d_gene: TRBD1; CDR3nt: TGTGCCAGCAGTTATCCAGGACAGGGAATGCAGTATTTT; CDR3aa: CASSYPGQGMQYF
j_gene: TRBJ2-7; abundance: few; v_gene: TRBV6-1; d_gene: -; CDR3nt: TGTGCCAGCAGTGAAGTGGGAAACGAGCAGTACTTC; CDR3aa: CASSEVGNEQYF
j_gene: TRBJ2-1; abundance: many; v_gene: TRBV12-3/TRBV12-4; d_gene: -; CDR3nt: TGTGCCAGCAGTTTACCGGGAGTCTCCTACAATGAGCAGTTCTTC; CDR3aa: CASSLPGVSYNEQFF
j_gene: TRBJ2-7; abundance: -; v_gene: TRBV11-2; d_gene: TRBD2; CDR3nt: TGTGCCAGCAGCTCCAGCGGGCTTAGGGTCTGGCGGGAGAGATCCTACGAGCAGTACTTC; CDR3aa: CASSSSGLRVWRERSYEQYF
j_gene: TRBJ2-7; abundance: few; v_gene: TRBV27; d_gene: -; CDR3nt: TGTGCCAGCAGCAACAGGGTTACCTACGAGCAGTACTTC; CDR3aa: CASSNRVTYEQYF
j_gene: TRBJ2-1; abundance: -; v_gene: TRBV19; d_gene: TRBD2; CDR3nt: TGTGCCAGTAGTTCTGGGACTAGCGAGTACAATGAGCAGTTCTTC; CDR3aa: CASSSGTSEYNEQFF
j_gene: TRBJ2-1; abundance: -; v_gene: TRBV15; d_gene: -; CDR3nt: TGTGCCACCAGCAGAGATCAGGTGGGGGAGCAGTTCTTC; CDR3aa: CATSRDQVGEQFF
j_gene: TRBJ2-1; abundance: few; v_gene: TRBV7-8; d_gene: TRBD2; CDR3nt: TGTGCCAGCAGTACCCCTAGCGGGAGGGCCGGGAATGAGCAGTTCTTC; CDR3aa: CASSTPSGRAGNEQFF
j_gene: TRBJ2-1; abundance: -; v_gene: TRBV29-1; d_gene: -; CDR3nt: TGCAGCGTTGCAGACGGAGAGCAGTTCTTC; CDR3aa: CSVADGEQFF
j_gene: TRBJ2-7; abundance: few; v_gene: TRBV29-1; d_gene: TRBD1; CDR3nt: TGCAGCGCCGGACAGGGCGGCGAGCAGTACTTC; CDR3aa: CSAGQGGEQYF
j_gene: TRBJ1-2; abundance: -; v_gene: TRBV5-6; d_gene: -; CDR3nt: TGTGCCAGCAGCAATTGGTGGGCCCCCTATGGCTACACCTTC; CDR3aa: CASSNWWAPYGYTF
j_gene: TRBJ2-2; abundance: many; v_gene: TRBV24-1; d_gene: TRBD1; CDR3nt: TGTGCCTCCGGACAGGACCACACCGGGGAGCTGTTTTTT; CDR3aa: CASGQDHTGELFF
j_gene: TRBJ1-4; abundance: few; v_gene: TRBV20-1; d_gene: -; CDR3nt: TGCAGTGCTTACGGACAAGCAACTAATGAAAAACTGTTTTTT; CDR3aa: CSAYGQATNEKLFF
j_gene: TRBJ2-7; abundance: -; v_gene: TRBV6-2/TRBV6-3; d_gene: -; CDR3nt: TGTGCCAGCAGTTACTCGAGGTCGGCGGTAACCTACGAGCAGTACTTC; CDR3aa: CASSYSRSAVTYEQYF
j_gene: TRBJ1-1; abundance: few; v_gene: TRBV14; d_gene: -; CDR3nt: TGTGCAACAGCACGGTCCAGGGCTGAAGCTTTCTTT; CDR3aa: CATARSRAEAFF
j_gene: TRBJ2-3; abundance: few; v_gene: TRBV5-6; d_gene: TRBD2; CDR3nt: TGTGCCAGCAGCTTACGGACTAGCAGCACAGATACGCAGTATTTT; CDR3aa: CASSLRTSSTDTQYF
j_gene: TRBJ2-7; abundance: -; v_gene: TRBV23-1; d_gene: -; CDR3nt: TGCGCCAGCAGTCCCACTGGGGAATCCTACGAGCAGTACTTC; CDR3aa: CASSPTGESYEQYF
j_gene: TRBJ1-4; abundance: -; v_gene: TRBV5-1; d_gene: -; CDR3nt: TGCGCCAGCAGCTTGGAAGGACTTAATGAAAAACTGTTTTTT; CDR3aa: CASSLEGLNEKLFF
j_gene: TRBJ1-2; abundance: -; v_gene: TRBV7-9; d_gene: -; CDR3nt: TGTGCCAGCAGTTTTGACCGGGAGTATGGCTACACCTTC; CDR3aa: CASSFDREYGYTF
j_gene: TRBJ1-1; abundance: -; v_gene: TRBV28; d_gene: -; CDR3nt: TGTGCCAGCAGACCCCTGACAGACAACACTGAAGCTTTCTTT; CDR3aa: CASRPLTDNTEAFF
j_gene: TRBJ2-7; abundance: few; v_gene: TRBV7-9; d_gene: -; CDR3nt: TGTGCCAGCAGCTTATACGAGGACGAGCAGTACTTC; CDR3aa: CASSLYEDEQYF
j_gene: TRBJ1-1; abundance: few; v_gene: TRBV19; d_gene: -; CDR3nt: TGTGCCAGTAGTATAACCCTGGGAGGTGAAGCTTTCTTT; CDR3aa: CASSITLGGEAFF
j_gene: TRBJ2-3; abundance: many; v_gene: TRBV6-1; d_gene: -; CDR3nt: TGTGCCAGCGGGCCGGGCTGGGGCACAGATACGCAGTATTTT; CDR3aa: CASGPGWGTDTQYF
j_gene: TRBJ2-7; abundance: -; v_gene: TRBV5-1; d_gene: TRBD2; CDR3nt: TGCGCCAGCAAACAAGCGGGAGCATCTGGCGAGCAGTACTTC; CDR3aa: CASKQAGASGEQYF
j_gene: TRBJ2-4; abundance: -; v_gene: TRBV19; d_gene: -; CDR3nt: TGTGCCTGTCGAGGGGATCTAGCCAAAAACATTCAGTACTTC; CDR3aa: CACRGDLAKNIQYF
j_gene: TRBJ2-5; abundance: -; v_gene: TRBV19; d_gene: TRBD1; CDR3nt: TGTGCCACCGGCGACAGGGTTGAGACCCAGTACTTC; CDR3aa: CATGDRVETQYF
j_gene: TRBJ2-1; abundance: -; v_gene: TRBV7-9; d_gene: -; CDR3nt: TGTGCCAGCAGCTTCGGGACCGCTGTTGTTCAGTTCTTC; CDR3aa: CASSFGTAVVQFF
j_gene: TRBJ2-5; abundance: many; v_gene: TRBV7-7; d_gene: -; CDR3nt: TGTGCTAGCAGCTTTCAGGAGGTGGAGACCCAGTACTTC; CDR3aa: CASSFQEVETQYF
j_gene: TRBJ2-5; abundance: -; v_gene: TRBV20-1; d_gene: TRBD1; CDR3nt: TGCAGTGCTAGAAGTCCGGGACAGGGATTTGGAGAGACCCAGTACTTC; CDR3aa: CSARSPGQGFGETQYF
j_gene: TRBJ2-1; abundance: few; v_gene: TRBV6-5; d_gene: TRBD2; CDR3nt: TGTGCCAGCAGTCGGCAGCGGGGAGAGCAGTTCTTC; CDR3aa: CASSRQRGEQFF
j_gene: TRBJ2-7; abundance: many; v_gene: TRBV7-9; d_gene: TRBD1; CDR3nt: TGTGCCAGCAGCTTACGGACAGGCTACGAGCAGTACTTC; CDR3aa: CASSLRTGYEQYF
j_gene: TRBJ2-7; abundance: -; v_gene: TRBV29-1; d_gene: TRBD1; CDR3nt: TGCAGCGCTCAAGGGACAGCCTACGAGCAGTACTTC; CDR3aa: CSAQGTAYEQYF
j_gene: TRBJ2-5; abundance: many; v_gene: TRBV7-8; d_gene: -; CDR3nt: TGTGCCAGCACCGGTTCAAGACTTAGGTCCGAAGAGACCCAGTACTTC; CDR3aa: CASTGSRLRSEETQYF
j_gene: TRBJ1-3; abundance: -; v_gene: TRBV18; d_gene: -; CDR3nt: TGTGCCAGCTCACCGGGGGACTCTGGAAACACCATATATTTT; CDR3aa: CASSPGDSGNTIYF
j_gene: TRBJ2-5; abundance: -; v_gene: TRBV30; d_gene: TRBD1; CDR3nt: TGTGCCTGGATGGCAGGGGGATTGGGGACCCAGTACTTC; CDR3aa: CAWMAGGLGTQYF
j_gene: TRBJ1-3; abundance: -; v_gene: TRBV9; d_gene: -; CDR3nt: TGTGCCAGCAGCGTAGAACAGGGATCTGGAAACACCATATATTTT; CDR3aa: CASSVEQGSGNTIYF
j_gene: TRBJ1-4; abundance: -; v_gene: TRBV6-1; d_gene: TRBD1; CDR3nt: TGTGCCAGCAGAAACCAGGGGGCGGCTGAAAAACTGTTTTTT; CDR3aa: CASRNQGAAEKLFF
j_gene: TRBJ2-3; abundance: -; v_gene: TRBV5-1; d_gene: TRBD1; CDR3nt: TGCGCCAGCAGCGATGACAGGGCCACAGATACGCAGTATTTT; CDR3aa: CASSDDRATDTQYF
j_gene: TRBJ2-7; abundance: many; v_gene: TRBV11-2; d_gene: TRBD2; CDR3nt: TGTGCCAGCAGCTTAGCCTTAGCGGGAGTCCACGAGCAGTACTTC; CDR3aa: CASSLALAGVHEQYF
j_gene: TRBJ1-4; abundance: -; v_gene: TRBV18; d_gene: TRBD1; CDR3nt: TGTGCCAGCTCACCCCGGGACAGTAATGAAAAACTGTTTTTT; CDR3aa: CASSPRDSNEKLFF
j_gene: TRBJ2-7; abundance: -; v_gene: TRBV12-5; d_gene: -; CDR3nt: TGTGCTAGTGTTTGGGGGTGGATCTACGAGCAGTACTTC; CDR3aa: CASVWGWIYEQYF
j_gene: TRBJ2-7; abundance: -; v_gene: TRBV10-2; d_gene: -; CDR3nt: TGCGCCAGCAGTGAGGGAGTCAGACTACGCTACGAGCAGTACTTC; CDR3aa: CASSEGVRLRYEQYF
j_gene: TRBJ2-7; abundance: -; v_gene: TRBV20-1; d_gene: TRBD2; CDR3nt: TGCAGTGCCCGGACTAGCACCAACGAGCAGTACTTC; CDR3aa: CSARTSTNEQYF
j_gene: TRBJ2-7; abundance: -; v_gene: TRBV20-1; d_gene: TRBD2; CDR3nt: TGCAGTGCAAATAGCGGGACCCTCTACGAGCAGTACTTC; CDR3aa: CSANSGTLYEQYF
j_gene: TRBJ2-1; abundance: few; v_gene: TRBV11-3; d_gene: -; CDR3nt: TGTGCCAGCAGCTCAACAATCTACAATGAGCAGTTCTTC; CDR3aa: CASSSTIYNEQFF
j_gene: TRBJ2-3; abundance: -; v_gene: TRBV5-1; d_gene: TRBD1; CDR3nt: TGCGCCAGCAGCGACCGGGACAGGGGAAGCACAGATACGCAGTATTTT; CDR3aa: CASSDRDRGSTDTQYF
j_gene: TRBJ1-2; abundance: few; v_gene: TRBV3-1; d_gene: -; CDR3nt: TGTGCCAGCAGCCAAGATCCGCCAGGCGGCTACACCTTC; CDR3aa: CASSQDPPGGYTF
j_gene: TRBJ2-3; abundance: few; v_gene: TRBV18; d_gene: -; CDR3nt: TGTGCCAGCTCGCCGAACTTCGACACAGATACGCAGTATTTT; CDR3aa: CASSPNFDTDTQYF
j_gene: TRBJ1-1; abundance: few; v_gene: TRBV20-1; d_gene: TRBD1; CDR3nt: TGCAGTGCTACGATGACAGGGGAGCTTCAAGCTTTCTTT; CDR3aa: CSATMTGELQAFF
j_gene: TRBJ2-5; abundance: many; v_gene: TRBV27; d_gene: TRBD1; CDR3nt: TGTGCCAGCAGCGCCGACAGGGGGCTAGAGACCCAGTACTTC; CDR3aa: CASSADRGLETQYF
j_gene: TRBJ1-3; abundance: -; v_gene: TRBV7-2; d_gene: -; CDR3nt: TGTGCCAGCAGCCCAGGCCTGACGGCGGCAGGAAACACCATATATTTT; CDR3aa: CASSPGLTAAGNTIYF